The rows below give T cell receptor beta chains drawn from one sample of a study of T cells in Graves' hyperthyroidism and ophthalmopathy. TCRdb redid the calling of the multiplex PCR reads with MiXCR, one entry per CDR3 protein. The sample carries roughly 580,000 distinct CDR3 sequences, approximately 14% recorded once. Material for sequencing was blood. These receptors were collected from a woman in her thirties with Graves' hyperthyroidism that later progressed to Graves' ophthalmopathy. CDR3s include the opening cysteine and the closing phenylalanine or tryptophan. A D gene is named only where the DNA matches it firmly. The size field is filled for only some rows; it gives once, few, many or a size class.

length	V	J	D	size	DNA	CDR3
15	TRBV27	TRBJ2-5	.	many	TGTGCCAGCAGTCCATCATCTTTGGGAGAAGAGACCCAGTACTTC	CASSPSSLGEETQYF
19	TRBV6-1	TRBJ1-1	.	many	TGTGCCAGCAGTCAACAGGGACTATACATCACGTCAAAGAACACTGAAGCTTTCTTT	CASSQQGLYITSKNTEAFF
12	TRBV12-3/TRBV12-4	TRBJ2-7	.	many	TGTGCCAGCAGTTTAGTGGGGCTCGAGCAGTACTTC	CASSLVGLEQYF
18	TRBV19	TRBJ2-1	TRBD2	few	TGTGCCAGTAGTTCAGGACTAGCGGGAGCACGGAGAAGCAATGAGCAGTTCTTC	CASSSGLAGARRSNEQFF
13	TRBV12-3/TRBV12-4	TRBJ2-5	.	few	TGTGCCAGCAGTAACCAGGGGGGGGAGACCCAGTACTTC	CASSNQGGETQYF
14	TRBV11-3	TRBJ2-7	.	many	TGTGCCAGCAGCTCCCCTGGACAGTCCTACGAGCAGTACTTC	CASSSPGQSYEQYF
16	TRBV5-1	TRBJ2-5	TRBD1	few	TGCGCCAGCAGCTTGGCCCAATGGGACAGAGAAGAGACCCAGTACTTC	CASSLAQWDREETQYF
16	TRBV4-2	TRBJ2-2	.	few	TGTGCCAGCAGCCCCCAGATCGGTGTGGGCCCCGGGGAGCTGTTTTTT	CASSPQIGVGPGELFF
12	TRBV20-1	TRBJ2-5	.	.	TGCAGTGCTCGGGAGAACGTCCAGACCCAGTACTTC	CSARENVQTQYF
14	TRBV5-1	TRBJ2-3	TRBD1	many	TGCGCCAGCAGCTCCACAGGGGTCACAGATACGCAGTATTTT	CASSSTGVTDTQYF
16	TRBV7-8	TRBJ1-4	.	few	TGTGCCAGCAGCCCAACACAGGTATCGGGAAATGAAAAACTGTTTTTT	CASSPTQVSGNEKLFF
14	TRBV6-5	TRBJ2-7	.	.	TGTGCCAGCAGTTACGTGGGAGATAGCTACGAGCAGTACTTC	CASSYVGDSYEQYF
15	TRBV5-4	TRBJ2-7	TRBD2	few	TGTGCCAGCAGCGCGAGCGGGAGGACTTACTACGAGCAGTACTTC	CASSASGRTYYEQYF
11	TRBV29-1	TRBJ2-4	.	many	TGCAGCGTATACAACGGGGACATTCAGTACTTC	CSVYNGDIQYF
14	TRBV7-8	TRBJ1-5	.	many	TGTGCCAGCAGCTTAGGGGCAGGGCTCCAGCCCCAGCATTTT	CASSLGAGLQPQHF
15	TRBV4-2	TRBJ2-1	.	.	TGTGCCAGCAGCCATTCCGGGACTCCCTACAATGAGCAGTTCTTC	CASSHSGTPYNEQFF
13	TRBV6-2/TRBV6-3	TRBJ1-1	.	many	TGTGCCAGCAGTTACGGTGTCCAGACTGAAGCTTTCTTT	CASSYGVQTEAFF
13	TRBV20-1	TRBJ1-1	.	.	TGCAGTGCGGAAGGACAGAAAATCGCTGAAGCTTTCTTT	CSAEGQKIAEAFF
13	TRBV6-1	TRBJ2-7	.	many	TGTGCCAGCAGTAGCGCCCCGGCCTACGAGCAGTACTTC	CASSSAPAYEQYF
17	TRBV12-5	TRBJ2-3	TRBD2	many	TGTGCTAGTGGTTTAAGACTTAGCGGGATCACGACAGATACGCAGTATTTT	CASGLRLSGITTDTQYF
14	TRBV12-3/TRBV12-4	TRBJ2-1	TRBD1	.	TGTGTCAGCAGTTTGGGGACAGGGGGCAATGAGCAGTTCTTC	CVSSLGTGGNEQFF
14	TRBV4-1	TRBJ2-5	.	many	TGCGCCAGCCAAAAGGGGGACGGCGGGGAGACCCAGTACTTC	CASQKGDGGETQYF
16	TRBV3-1	TRBJ1-2	TRBD1	many	TGTGCCAGCAGCCAACTTGTATCCGGGACAGGGCAGGGCTACACCTTC	CASSQLVSGTGQGYTF
20	TRBV3-1	TRBJ2-1	TRBD2	few	TGTGCCAGCAGCCACCCAGAGGTACCTAGCGGGAGGCAAAATTACAATGAGCAGTTCTTC	CASSHPEVPSGRQNYNEQFF
15	TRBV29-1	TRBJ2-1	.	many	TGCAGCTTACGAACTGGGGTTTCCTACTACAATGAGCAGTTCTTC	CSLRTGVSYYNEQFF
13	TRBV30	TRBJ2-5	.	.	TGTGCCTGGAGGTTTCAATGGGGGGAGACCCAGTACTTC	CAWRFQWGETQYF
18	TRBV2	TRBJ2-1	TRBD2	many	TGTGCCAGCAGTGAAGTGGGACTAGCGGGAGGAGCCTACAATGAGCAGTTCTTC	CASSEVGLAGGAYNEQFF
15	TRBV20-1	TRBJ2-3	TRBD2	many	TGCAGTGCTAGTGTACTCGCGGGAGTAACCGATACGCAGTATTTT	CSASVLAGVTDTQYF
13	TRBV5-1	TRBJ2-1	.	.	TGCGCCAGCAGCTGGGACATAGCCAATGAGCAGTTCTTC	CASSWDIANEQFF
14	TRBV6-1	TRBJ1-5	TRBD1	many	TGTGCCAGCAGGGAACAGGGGGGGAATCAGCCCCAGCATTTT	CASREQGGNQPQHF
13	TRBV6-1	TRBJ2-7	.	many	TGTGCCAGCACCCCGACAGCGACTTACGAGCAGTACTTC	CASTPTATYEQYF
14	TRBV3-1	TRBJ2-1	.	many	TGTGCCAGCAGCCAAGAGTTTACCGGGACTCAGCAGTTCTTC	CASSQEFTGTQQFF
15	TRBV4-2	TRBJ2-7	.	.	TGTGCCAGCAGCCAGGAATACAGGGAGGCCTACGAGCAGTACTTC	CASSQEYREAYEQYF
14	TRBV3-1	TRBJ1-5	.	many	TGTGCCAGCAGCCCCCAGGAGCTCGGTCAGCCCCAGCATTTT	CASSPQELGQPQHF
15	TRBV12-3/TRBV12-4	TRBJ1-1	TRBD1	many	TGTGCCAGCAGTTCTCGGACAGGGGAGAACACTGAAGCTTTCTTT	CASSSRTGENTEAFF
16	TRBV27	TRBJ2-1	TRBD1	.	TGTGCCAGCAATGACAGGGGGGGCAGCTCCTACAATGAGCAGTTCTTC	CASNDRGGSSYNEQFF
12	TRBV5-1	TRBJ1-4	.	few	TGCGCCAGCAGCTCGGAAGATGAAAAACTGTTTTTT	CASSSEDEKLFF
13	TRBV29-1	TRBJ2-7	.	many	TGCAGCGTCATGGGACGTTCCTCCTACGAGCAGTACTTC	CSVMGRSSYEQYF
14	TRBV12-3/TRBV12-4	TRBJ2-7	TRBD1	many	TGTGCCAGCAGTTTGGGGGACAGAGCCTACGAGCAGTACTTC	CASSLGDRAYEQYF
15	TRBV7-2	TRBJ2-5	.	.	TGTGCCAGCAGCCCGGGCCCGGTGGAGGGAGAGACCCAGTACTTC	CASSPGPVEGETQYF
15	TRBV27	TRBJ2-4	TRBD2	many	TGTGCCAGCAGTTTCGGGGGAGGGGCCGTAAACATTCAGTACTTC	CASSFGGGAVNIQYF
17	TRBV4-1	TRBJ1-1	TRBD1	many	TGCGCCAGCAGCCAAGTTATGAGGGGGCAGAGGAACACTGAAGCTTTCTTT	CASSQVMRGQRNTEAFF
14	TRBV7-9	TRBJ1-1	.	many	TGTGCCAGCAGCCTACAGGGCGTAGACACTGAAGCTTTCTTT	CASSLQGVDTEAFF
15	TRBV5-8	TRBJ2-1	.	.	TGTGCCAGCAGCATTCAGAAAGATCAATACAATGAGCAGTTCTTC	CASSIQKDQYNEQFF
13	TRBV6-2/TRBV6-3	TRBJ2-1	TRBD1	many	TGTGCCAGCGCGGACAGGGGGCGCCATGAGCAGTTCTTC	CASADRGRHEQFF
20	TRBV24-1	TRBJ2-2	TRBD2	.	TGTGCCACCAGTGAGCTACCGGGACTAGCGGGAGGCTCAGGGACCGGGGAGCTGTTTTTT	CATSELPGLAGGSGTGELFF
16	TRBV7-7	TRBJ2-1	TRBD2	.	TGTGCTAGCAGCTTAGCGGGACTAGCGGACTACAATGAGCAGTTCTTC	CASSLAGLADYNEQFF
14	TRBV7-9	TRBJ1-1	TRBD1	many	TGTGCCAGCAGTCGACAGGGGTTAAGTACTGAAGCTTTCTTT	CASSRQGLSTEAFF
15	TRBV12-3/TRBV12-4	TRBJ1-2	TRBD1	many	TGTGCCAGCAGCATAGGGGGCCGACGACAAAATGGCTACACCTTC	CASSIGGRRQNGYTF
13	TRBV6-1	TRBJ2-1	.	.	TGTGCCAGCAGCCCCCATCCCTACAATGAGCAGTTCTTC	CASSPHPYNEQFF
15	TRBV11-3	TRBJ2-3	TRBD2	.	TGTGCCAGCAGCGAGAGGGTAGCGGGAACAGATACGCAGTATTTT	CASSERVAGTDTQYF
13	TRBV20-1	TRBJ2-4	TRBD1	.	TGCAGTGCTAGAAGACAGGGGGAAGACATTCAGTACTTC	CSARRQGEDIQYF
15	TRBV2	TRBJ2-1	TRBD2	many	TGTGCCAGCAAAGGGGCTAGCGGGAGGGACAATGAGCAGTTCTTC	CASKGASGRDNEQFF
13	TRBV11-2	TRBJ2-5	.	many	TGTGCCAGCAGCTTAAAGCTAGATGAGACCCAGTACTTC	CASSLKLDETQYF